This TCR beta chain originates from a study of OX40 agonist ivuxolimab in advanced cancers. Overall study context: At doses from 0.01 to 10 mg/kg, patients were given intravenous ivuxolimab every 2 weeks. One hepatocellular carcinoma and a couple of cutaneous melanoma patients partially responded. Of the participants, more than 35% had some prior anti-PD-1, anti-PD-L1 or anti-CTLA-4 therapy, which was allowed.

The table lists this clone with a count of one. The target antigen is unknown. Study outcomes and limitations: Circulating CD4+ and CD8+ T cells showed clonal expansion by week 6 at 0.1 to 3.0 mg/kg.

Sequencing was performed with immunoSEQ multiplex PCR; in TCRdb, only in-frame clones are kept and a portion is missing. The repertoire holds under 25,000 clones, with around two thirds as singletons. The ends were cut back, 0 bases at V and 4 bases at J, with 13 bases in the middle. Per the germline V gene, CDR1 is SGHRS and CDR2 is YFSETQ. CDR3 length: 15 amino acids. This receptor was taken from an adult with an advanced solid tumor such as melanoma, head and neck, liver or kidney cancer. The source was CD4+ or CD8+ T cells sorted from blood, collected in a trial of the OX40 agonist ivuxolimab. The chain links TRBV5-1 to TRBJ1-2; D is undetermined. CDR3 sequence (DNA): TGCGCCAGCAGCTTGGAAGGGTACGAGGCCTATGGCTACACCTTC. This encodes CASSLEGYEAYGYTF. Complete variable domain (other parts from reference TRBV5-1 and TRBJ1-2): KAGVTQTPRYLIKTRGQQVTLSCSPISGHRSVSWYQQTPGQGLQFLFEYFSETQRNKGNFPGRFSGRQFSNSRSEMNVSTLELGDSALYLCASSLEGYEAYGYTFGSGTRLTVV.